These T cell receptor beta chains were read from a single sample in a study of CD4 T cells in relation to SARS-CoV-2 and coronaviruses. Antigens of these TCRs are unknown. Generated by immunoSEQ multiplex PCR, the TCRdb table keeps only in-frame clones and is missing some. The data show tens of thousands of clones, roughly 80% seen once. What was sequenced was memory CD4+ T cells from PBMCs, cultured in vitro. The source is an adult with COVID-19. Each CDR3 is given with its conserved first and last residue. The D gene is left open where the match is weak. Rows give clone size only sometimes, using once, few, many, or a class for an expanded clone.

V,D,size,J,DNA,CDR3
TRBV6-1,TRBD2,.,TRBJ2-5,TGTGCCAGCAGTAAAGCGGGAGGGGCAGAGACCCAGTACTTC,CASSKAGGAETQYF
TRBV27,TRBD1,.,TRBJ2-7,TGTGCCAGCAGCCCGGACAGGGACGAGCAGTACTTC,CASSPDRDEQYF
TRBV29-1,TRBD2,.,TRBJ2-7,TGCAGCGCGGGAGGGACTGCCTACGAGCAGTACTTC,CSAGGTAYEQYF
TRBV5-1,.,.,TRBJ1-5,TGCGCCAGCAGCCCGGCTCCGGGACACGGCAATCAGCCCCAGCATTTT,CASSPAPGHGNQPQHF
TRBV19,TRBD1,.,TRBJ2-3,TGTGCCAGTAGTTCTCGGACAGGTAGCACAGATACGCAGTATTTT,CASSSRTGSTDTQYF
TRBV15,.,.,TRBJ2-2,TGTGCCACCAGCAGACGCCAGTTACCTTCTCTCGGGGAGCTGTTTTTT,CATSRRQLPSLGELFF
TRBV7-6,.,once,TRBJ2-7,TGTGCCAGCAGCTTAGATGGCCACGAGCAGTACTTC,CASSLDGHEQYF
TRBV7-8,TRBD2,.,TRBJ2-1,TGTGCCAGCAGCTTAGCGTTTAGCGGGAGCGGTGAGCAGTTCTTC,CASSLAFSGSGEQFF
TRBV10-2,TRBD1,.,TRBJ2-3,TGCGCCAGCAGAAGAGGACAGGGGCCAGATACGCAGTATTTT,CASRRGQGPDTQYF
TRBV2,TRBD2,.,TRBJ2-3,TGTGCCAGCAGAACAGCGGGACTAGCGGGAGATACGCAGTATTTT,CASRTAGLAGDTQYF
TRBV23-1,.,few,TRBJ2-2,TGCGCCAGCAGTCAAATCTCGGACAGAGCGAACACCGGGGAGCTGTTTTTT,CASSQISDRANTGELFF
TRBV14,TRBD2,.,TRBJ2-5,TGTGCCAGCAGCCATCTAGCGGCGGAGGAGACCCAGTACTTC,CASSHLAAEETQYF
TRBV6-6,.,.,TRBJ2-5,TGTGCCAGCGGTCAGGACAGACAAGAGACCCAGTACTTC,CASGQDRQETQYF
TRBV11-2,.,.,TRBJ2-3,TGTGCCAGCAGCCACGCTAGCACAGATACGCAGTATTTT,CASSHASTDTQYF
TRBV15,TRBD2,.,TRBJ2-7,TGTGCCACCAGCAGCCGGACTAGAGGCGAGCAGTACTTC,CATSSRTRGEQYF
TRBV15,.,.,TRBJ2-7,TGTGCCACCAGCAGAGAGCCCGCGAACTACGAGCAGTACTTC,CATSREPANYEQYF
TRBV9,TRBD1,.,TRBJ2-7,TGTGCCAGCAGCGTAGGTTGGACAGGGAGCGAGCAGTACTTC,CASSVGWTGSEQYF
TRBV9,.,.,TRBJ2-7,TGTGCCAGCAGCGCTGACAGGTGGTCCTACGAGCAGTACTTC,CASSADRWSYEQYF
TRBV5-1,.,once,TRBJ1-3,TGCGCCAGCAGCTTGGATGGAAACACCATATATTTT,CASSLDGNTIYF
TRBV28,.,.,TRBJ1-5,TGTGCCAGCAGTGGGACGTGGCAGCCCCAGCATTTT,CASSGTWQPQHF
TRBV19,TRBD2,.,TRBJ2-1,TGTGCCAGTAGTATAGCCGGCGGGAGCTCCTACAATGAGCAGTTCTTC,CASSIAGGSSYNEQFF
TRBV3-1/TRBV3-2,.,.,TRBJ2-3,TGTGCCAGCAGCCAAGTGGGAGATACGCAGTATTTT,CASSQVGDTQYF
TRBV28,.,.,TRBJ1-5,TGTGCCAGCAGTTTATCCGGATGGGGCAATCAGCCCCAGCATTTT,CASSLSGWGNQPQHF
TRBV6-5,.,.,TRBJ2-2,TGTGCCAGCAGCCTCATGTCCATTAACGCCGGGGAGCTGTTTTTT,CASSLMSINAGELFF
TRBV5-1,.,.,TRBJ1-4,TGCGCCAGCAGCTTCGGGACCGCTAATGAAAAACTGTTTTTT,CASSFGTANEKLFF
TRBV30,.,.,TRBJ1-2,TGTGCCTGGAGGCTACGTGGTGGCTACACCTTC,CAWRLRGGYTF
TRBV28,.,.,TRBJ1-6,TGTGCCAGCACCCGCAATACATATAATTCACCCCTCCACTTT,CASTRNTYNSPLHF
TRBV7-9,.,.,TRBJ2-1,TGTGCCAGCAGCCTTCGACCGGGCCACAATAACGACAATGAGCAGTTCTTC,CASSLRPGHNNDNEQFF
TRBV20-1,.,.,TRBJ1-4,TGCAGTGCTAGTCGTGGCGGGATTAATGAAAAACTGTTTTTT,CSASRGGINEKLFF
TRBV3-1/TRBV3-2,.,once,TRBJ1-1,TGTGCCAGCAGCCATGCGGACAGAAACACTGAAGCTTTCTTT,CASSHADRNTEAFF
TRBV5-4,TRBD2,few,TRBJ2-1,TGTGCCAGCAGGCTGGGACTAGCGGGAGTGGATGAGCAGTTCTTC,CASRLGLAGVDEQFF
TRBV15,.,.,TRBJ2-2,TGTGCCACCAGCCGCGGCCAGTCTGTGTACACCGGGGAGCTGTTTTTT,CATSRGQSVYTGELFF
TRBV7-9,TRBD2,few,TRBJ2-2,TGTGCCAGCTTAACGACTAGCGGGATGGTCGGGGAGCTGTTTTTT,CASLTTSGMVGELFF
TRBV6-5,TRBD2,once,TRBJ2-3,TGTGCCAGCAGTTCACTAGCGGGCCTCACAGATACGCAGTATTTT,CASSSLAGLTDTQYF
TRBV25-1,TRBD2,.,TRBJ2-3,TGTGCCAGCAGTGAATCGAGACTAGCGGGAGGGGCAGATACGCAGTATTTT,CASSESRLAGGADTQYF
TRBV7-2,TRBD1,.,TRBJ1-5,TGTGCCAGCAGGGGACAGGGGGAAAATCAGCCCCAGCATTTT,CASRGQGENQPQHF
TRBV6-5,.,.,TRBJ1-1,TGTGCCAGCAGTTACTCGAAACACCGAGGGACTGAAGCTTTCTTT,CASSYSKHRGTEAFF
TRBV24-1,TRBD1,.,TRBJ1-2,TGTGCCACCAGTGATTCGCGAACAGGGGAAGGCTACACCTTC,CATSDSRTGEGYTF
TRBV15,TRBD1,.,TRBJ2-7,TGTGCCACCAGCAGAGGTGAGGGGGCTAACGAGCAGTACTTC,CATSRGEGANEQYF
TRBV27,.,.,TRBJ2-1,TGTGCCAGCAGTTTGTCGTACCCGCGACTGCCGAGCTCCTACAATGAGCAGTTCTTC,CASSLSYPRLPSSYNEQFF
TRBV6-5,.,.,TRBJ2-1,TGTGCCAGCAGTTATCAGGGGCGAGGGAATGAGCAGTTCTTC,CASSYQGRGNEQFF
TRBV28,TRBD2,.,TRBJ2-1,TGTGCCAGCAGTCTCGGACTAGCGGGAGTAGAGCAGTTCTTC,CASSLGLAGVEQFF
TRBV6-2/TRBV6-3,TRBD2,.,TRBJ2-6,TGTGCCAGCAGTCCATTAGCGGGAGGATCCTCTGGGGCCAACGTCCTGACTTTC,CASSPLAGGSSGANVLTF
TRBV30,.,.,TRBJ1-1,TGTGCCTGGAGATATCGGGAATTCGCTGAAGCTTTCTTT,CAWRYREFAEAFF
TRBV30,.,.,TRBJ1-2,TGTGCCTGGAGTCCCCCCTGGGAGTCCATCTATGGCTACACCTTC,CAWSPPWESIYGYTF